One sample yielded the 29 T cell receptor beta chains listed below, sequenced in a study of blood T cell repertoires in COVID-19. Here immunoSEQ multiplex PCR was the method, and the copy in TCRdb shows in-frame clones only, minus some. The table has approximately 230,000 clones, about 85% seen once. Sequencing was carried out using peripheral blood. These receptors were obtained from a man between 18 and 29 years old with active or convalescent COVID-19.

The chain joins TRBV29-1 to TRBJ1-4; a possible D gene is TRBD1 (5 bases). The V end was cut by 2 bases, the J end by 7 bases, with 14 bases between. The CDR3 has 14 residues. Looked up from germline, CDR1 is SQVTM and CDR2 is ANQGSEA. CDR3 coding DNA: TGCAGCGTTGAACCCGGGACGGAGGGTGAAAAACTGTTTTTT. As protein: CSVEPGTEGEKLFF.

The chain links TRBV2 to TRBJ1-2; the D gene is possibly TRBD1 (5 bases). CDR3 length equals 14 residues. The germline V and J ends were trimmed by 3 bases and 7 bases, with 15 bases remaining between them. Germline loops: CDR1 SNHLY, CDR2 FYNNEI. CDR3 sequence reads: CASSDVGRSGGYTF. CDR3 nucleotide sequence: TGTGCCAGCAGTGATGTGGGGCGGTCCGGTGGCTACACCTTC.

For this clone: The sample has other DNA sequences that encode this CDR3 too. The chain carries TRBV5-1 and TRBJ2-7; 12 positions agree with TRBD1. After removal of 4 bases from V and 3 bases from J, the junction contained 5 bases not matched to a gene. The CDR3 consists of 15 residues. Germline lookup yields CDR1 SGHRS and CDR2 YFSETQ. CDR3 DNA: TGCGCCAGCAGCACGGGGACAGGGGGCGGCTACGAGCAGTACTTC. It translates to CASSTGTGGGYEQYF.

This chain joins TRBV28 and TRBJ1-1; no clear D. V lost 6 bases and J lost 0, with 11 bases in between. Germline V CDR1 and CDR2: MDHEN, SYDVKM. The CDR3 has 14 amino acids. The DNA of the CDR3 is TGTGCCAGCAGACTCCTCCCCATGAACACTGAAGCTTTCTTT. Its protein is CASRLLPMNTEAFF.

The CDR3 loop reads CASRATGPRGYNEQFF. Here the CDR3 DNA reads TGTGCCAGCAGGGCTACAGGGCCTCGAGGCTACAATGAGCAGTTCTTC. The chain uses TRBV2 and TRBJ2-1; TRBD1 might be the D (6 bases). The CDR3 runs 16 residues. In germline, CDR1 is SNHLY, CDR2 FYNNEI. V was clipped by 6 bases and J by 3 bases, with 18 bases between them.

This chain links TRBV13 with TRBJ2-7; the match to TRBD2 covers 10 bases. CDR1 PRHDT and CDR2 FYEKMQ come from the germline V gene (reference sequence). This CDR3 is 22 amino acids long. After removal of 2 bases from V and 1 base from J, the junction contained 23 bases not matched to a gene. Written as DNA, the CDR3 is TGTGCCAGCAGCTTATCCCTACCGGAGCGGGAGGGCCATAGGAGGGGGTCCTACGAGCAGTACTTC. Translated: CASSLSLPEREGHRRGSYEQYF.

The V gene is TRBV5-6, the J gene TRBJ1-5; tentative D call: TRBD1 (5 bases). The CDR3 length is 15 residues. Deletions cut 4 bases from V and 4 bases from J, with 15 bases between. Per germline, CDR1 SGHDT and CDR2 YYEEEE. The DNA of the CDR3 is TGTGCCAGCAGCAGGGGACTCCAGTTTAATCAGCCCCAGCATTTT. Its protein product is CASSRGLQFNQPQHF.

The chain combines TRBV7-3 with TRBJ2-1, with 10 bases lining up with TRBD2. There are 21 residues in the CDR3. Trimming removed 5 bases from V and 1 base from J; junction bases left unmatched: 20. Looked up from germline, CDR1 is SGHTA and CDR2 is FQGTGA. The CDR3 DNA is TGTGCCAGCAGCCCGACAACCCTAGCGGGGGTTTTCGGTCGGTCCTACAATGAGCAGTTCTTC. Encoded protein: CASSPTTLAGVFGRSYNEQFF.

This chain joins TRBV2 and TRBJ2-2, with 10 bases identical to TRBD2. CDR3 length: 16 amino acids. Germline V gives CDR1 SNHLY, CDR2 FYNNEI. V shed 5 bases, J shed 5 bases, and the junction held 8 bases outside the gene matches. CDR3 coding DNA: TGTGCCAGCAGTTGGACTAGCGGAAAGGGGACCGGGGAGCTGTTTTTT. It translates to CASSWTSGKGTGELFF.

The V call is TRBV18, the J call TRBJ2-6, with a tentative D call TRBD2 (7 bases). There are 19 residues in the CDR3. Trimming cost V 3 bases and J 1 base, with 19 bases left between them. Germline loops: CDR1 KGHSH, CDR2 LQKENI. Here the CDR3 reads CASSPAGAGARSGANVLTF. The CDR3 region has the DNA TGTGCCAGCTCACCGGCGGGGGCAGGGGCACGATCTGGGGCCAACGTCCTGACTTTC.

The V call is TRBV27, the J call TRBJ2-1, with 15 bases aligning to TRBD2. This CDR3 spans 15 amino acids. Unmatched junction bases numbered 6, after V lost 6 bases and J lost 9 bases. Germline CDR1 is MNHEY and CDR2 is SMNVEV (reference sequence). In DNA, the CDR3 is TGTGCCAGCAGCGGAGGGACTAGCGGGAGGACTGAGCAGTTCTTC. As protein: CASSGGTSGRTEQFF.

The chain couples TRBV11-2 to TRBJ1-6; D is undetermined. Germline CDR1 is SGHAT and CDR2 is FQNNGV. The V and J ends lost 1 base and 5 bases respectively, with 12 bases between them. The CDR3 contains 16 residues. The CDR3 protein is CASSLAQASNNSPLHF. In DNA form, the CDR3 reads TGTGCCAGCAGCTTAGCCCAGGCGTCGAATAATTCACCCCTCCACTTT.

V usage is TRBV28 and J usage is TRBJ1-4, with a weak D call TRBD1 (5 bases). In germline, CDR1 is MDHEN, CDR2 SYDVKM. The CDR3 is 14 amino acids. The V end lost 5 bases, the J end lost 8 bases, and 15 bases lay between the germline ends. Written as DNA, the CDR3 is TGTGCCAGCAGTCCTCAGGGTGGTCGGGAAAAACTGTTTTTT. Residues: CASSPQGGREKLFF.

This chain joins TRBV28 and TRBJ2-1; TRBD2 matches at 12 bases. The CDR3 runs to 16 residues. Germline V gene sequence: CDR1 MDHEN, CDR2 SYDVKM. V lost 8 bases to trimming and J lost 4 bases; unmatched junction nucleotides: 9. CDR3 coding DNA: TGTGCCAGCTCTCCTAGCGGGGGGGGGTCATACAATGAGCAGTTCTTC. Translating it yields CASSPSGGGSYNEQFF.

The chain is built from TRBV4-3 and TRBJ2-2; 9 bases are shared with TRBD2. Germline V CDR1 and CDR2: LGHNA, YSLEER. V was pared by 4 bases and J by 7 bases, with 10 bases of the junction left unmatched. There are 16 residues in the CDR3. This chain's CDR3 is CASSRVRTSEDGELFF. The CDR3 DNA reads TGCGCCAGCAGCCGAGTCCGGACTAGCGAGGACGGGGAGCTGTTTTTT.

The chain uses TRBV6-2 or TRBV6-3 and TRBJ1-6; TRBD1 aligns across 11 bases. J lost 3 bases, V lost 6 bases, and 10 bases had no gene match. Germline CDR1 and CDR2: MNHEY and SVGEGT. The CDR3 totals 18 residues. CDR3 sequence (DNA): TGTGCCAGCAGCTCCGAAGGGACAGGGGGAATCTATAATTCACCCCTCCACTTT. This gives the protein CASSSEGTGGIYNSPLHF.

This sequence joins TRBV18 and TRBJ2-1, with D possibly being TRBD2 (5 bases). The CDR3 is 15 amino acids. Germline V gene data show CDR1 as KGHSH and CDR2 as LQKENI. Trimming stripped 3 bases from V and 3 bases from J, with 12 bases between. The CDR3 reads CASSPVSGGYNEQFF. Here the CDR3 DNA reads TGTGCCAGCTCACCGGTAAGCGGAGGCTACAATGAGCAGTTCTTC.

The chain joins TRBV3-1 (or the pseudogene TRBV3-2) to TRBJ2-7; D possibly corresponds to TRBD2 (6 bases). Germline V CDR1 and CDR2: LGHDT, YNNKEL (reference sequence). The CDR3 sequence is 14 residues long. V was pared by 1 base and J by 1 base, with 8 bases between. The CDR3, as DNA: TGTGCCAGCAGCCAAGGCGGGGCGTCCTACGAGCAGTACTTC. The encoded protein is CASSQGGASYEQYF.

CDR3: CASYRAAEAFF. CDR3 nucleotides: TGTGCCAGCTACAGGGCGGCTGAAGCTTTCTTT. V is TRBV28 and J is TRBJ1-1; D is perhaps TRBD1 (6 bases). The CDR3 runs to 11 residues. Germline CDR1 MDHEN, CDR2 SYDVKM. Trimming removed 8 bases from V and 6 bases from J, with 10 bases in between. Full variable domain (outside the CDR3, taken from reference TRBV28 and TRBJ1-1): DVKVTQSSRYLVKRTGEKVFLECVQDMDHENMFWYRQDPGLGLRLIYFSYDVKMKEKGDIPEGYSVSREKKERFSLILESASTNQTSMYLCASYRAAEAFFGQGTRLTVV.

The CDR3 here is CASSRGTVIDTQYF. DNA of the CDR3: TGTGCCAGCAGCCGCGGGACAGTCATAGATACGCAGTATTTT. J is TRBJ2-3 and V is TRBV3-1 (or the pseudogene TRBV3-2); maybe TRBD1 (7 bases). Per germline, CDR1 LGHDT and CDR2 YNNKEL (reference sequence). CDR3 size: 14 residues. V lost 4 bases to trimming and J lost 5 bases, with 13 bases between them.

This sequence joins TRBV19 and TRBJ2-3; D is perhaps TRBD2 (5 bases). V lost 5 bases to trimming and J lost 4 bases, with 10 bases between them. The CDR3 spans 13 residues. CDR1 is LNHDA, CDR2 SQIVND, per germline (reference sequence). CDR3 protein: CASSWRASDTQYF. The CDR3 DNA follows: TGTGCCAGTAGTTGGCGGGCCTCAGATACGCAGTATTTT.

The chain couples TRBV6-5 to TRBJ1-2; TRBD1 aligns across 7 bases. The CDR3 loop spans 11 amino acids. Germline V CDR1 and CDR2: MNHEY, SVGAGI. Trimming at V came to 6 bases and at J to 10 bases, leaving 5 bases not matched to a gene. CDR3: CASRKTGFYTF. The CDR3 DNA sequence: TGTGCCAGCAGGAAGACAGGGTTCTACACCTTC.

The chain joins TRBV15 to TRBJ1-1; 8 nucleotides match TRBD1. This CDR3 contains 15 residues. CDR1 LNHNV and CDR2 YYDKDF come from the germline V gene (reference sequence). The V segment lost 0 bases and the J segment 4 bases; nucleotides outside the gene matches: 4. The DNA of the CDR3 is TGTGCCACCAGCAGAGATAAAACAGGGGGCACTGAAGCTTTCTTT. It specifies CATSRDKTGGTEAFF.

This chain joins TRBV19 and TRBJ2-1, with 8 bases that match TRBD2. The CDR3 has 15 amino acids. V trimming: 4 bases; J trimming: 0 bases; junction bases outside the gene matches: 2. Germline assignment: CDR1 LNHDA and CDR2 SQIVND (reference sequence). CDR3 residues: CASSSGGSSYNEQFF. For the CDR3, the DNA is TGTGCCAGTAGTAGCGGGGGGAGCTCCTACAATGAGCAGTTCTTC.

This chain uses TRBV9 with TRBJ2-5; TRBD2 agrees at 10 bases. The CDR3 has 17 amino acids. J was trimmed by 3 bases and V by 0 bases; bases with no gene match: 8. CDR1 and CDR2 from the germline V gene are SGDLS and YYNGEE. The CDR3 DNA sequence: TGTGCCAGCAGCGTAGGGGTAGCGGGGGGTTTAAAAGAGACCCAGTACTTC. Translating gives CASSVGVAGGLKETQYF.

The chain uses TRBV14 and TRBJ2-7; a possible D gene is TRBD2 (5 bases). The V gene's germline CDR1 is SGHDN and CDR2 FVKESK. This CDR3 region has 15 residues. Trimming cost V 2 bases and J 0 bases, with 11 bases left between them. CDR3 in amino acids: CASSQKRESSYEQYF. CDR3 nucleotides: TGTGCCAGCAGCCAAAAGAGGGAGAGCTCCTACGAGCAGTACTTC.

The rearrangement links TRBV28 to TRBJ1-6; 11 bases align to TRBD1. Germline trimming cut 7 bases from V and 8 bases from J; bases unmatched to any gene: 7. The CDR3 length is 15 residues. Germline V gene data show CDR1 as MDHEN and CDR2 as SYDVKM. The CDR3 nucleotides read TGTGCCAGCATCCTCCGGGACAGGGGGTATTCACCCCTCCACTTT. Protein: CASILRDRGYSPLHF. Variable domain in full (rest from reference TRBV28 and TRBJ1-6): DVKVTQSSRYLVKRTGEKVFLECVQDMDHENMFWYRQDPGLGLRLIYFSYDVKMKEKGDIPEGYSVSREKKERFSLILESASTNQTSMYLCASILRDRGYSPLHFGNGTRLTVT.

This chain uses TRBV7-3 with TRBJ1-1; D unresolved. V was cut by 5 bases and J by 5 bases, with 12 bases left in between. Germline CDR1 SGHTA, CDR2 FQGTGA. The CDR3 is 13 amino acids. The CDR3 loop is CASSQRGRTEAFF. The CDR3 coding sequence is TGTGCCAGCAGCCAGAGAGGGAGAACTGAAGCTTTCTTT. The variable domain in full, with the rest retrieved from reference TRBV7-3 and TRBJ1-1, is GAGVSQTPSNKVTEKGKYVELRCDPISGHTALYWYRQSLGQGPEFLIYFQGTGAADDSGLPNDRFFAVRPEGSVSTLKIQRTERGDSAVYLCASSQRGRTEAFFGQGTRLTVV.

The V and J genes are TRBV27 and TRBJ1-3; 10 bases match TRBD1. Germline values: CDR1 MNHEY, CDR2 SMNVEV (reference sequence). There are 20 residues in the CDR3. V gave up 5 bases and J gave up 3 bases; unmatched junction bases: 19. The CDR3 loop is CASSPRQGAARGRHGNTIYF. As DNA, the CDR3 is TGTGCCAGCAGTCCTAGACAGGGGGCGGCCCGTGGGAGGCATGGAAACACCATATATTTT.